Listed here are 11 T cell receptor beta chains from one sample, sequenced in a study of blood T cells in healthy people across ages (dated by TCRdb to 2013 to 2016). Library preparation employed 5' RACE. Sequencing relied on an Illumina HiSeq 2500. A second PCR of about 6 to 11 cycles was performed with a sample-barcoded 5' primer and a J-beta primer mix. The public reads were reprocessed in TCRdb via fastp at Q25 and MiXCR, keeping in-frame beta chains. Every entry covers one CDR3 protein and lists the most common genes and DNA from its rows. The sample table contains approximately 800,000 distinct CDR3 sequences; only one count was recorded for 35% to 40% of them. 10% to 15% of the sample goes to the ten largest clones. Sequenced: blood. The receptors originated from a man between 18 and 29 years old in good health.

The V call is TRBV4-1, the J call TRBJ2-1; either TRBD1 or TRBD2 may supply D (5 bases each). This CDR3 is built from 13 residues. V gave up 5 bases and J gave up 8 bases, with 13 bases separating them. The germline CDR1 and CDR2 sequences are MGHRA and YSYEKL. CDR3: CASSARGAYEQFF. Written as DNA, the CDR3 is TGCGCCAGCAGCGCTAGAGGGGCGTATGAGCAGTTCTTC.

This clonotype was counted at least ten times. The chain has TRBV12-3 or TRBV12-4 and TRBJ1-2; 8 bases are shared with TRBD1. Trimming removed 6 bases from V and 2 bases from J; junction bases left unmatched: 8. This CDR3 is 15 amino acids long. The CDR3 is CASSPTGAPNYGYTF. CDR3 in DNA: TGTGCCAGCAGCCCGACAGGGGCTCCAAACTATGGCTACACCTTC.

The chain joins TRBV12-3 or TRBV12-4 to TRBJ1-5, with TRBD1 matching 10 bases. The V gene end was trimmed by 5 bases and the J gene end by 3 bases; junction bases not matched to a gene: 7. The CDR3 sequence is 16 residues long. The CDR3 DNA reads as TGTGCCAGCAGTGCCCCCGGGACAGGGGTCAATCAGCCCCAGCATTTT. It is translated as CASSAPGTGVNQPQHF.

The rearrangement joins TRBV28 to TRBJ2-5; no definite D call. This CDR3 spans 13 amino acids. V lost 4 bases, J lost 4 bases, and 10 bases lay in between. CDR1 MDHEN and CDR2 SYDVKM come from the germline V gene. Here the CDR3 reads CASSCPSAETQYF. The DNA of the CDR3 is TGTGCCAGCAGTTGTCCGAGCGCAGAGACCCAGTACTTC.

In this sample, this clonotype turned up a few times. The chain recombines TRBV5-6 with TRBJ2-3; TRBD2 is a possible D gene (7 bases). The length of the CDR3 is 17 residues. V shed 2 bases and J shed 2 bases, with 18 bases lying between them. Germline CDR1 reads SGHDT; CDR2 reads YYEEEE. CDR3 sequence reads: CASSLRGASSPTDTQYF. DNA for the CDR3: TGTGCCAGCAGCTTACGGGGGGCAAGTTCACCCACAGATACGCAGTATTTT. Variable domain in full (rest from reference TRBV5-6 and TRBJ2-3): DAGVTQSPTHLIKTRGQQVTLRCSPKSGHDTVSWYQQALGQGPQFIFQYYEEEERQRGNFPDRFSGHQFPNYSSELNVNALLLGDSALYLCASSLRGASSPTDTQYFGPGTRLTVL.

A word on this clonotype: A much bigger clone sits one base away, suggesting this may be a read error. The chain is built from TRBV3-1 and TRBJ2-7; 7 nucleotides match TRBD2. The CDR3 sequence is 14 residues long. Germline-derived CDR1 and CDR2 are LGHDT and YNNKEL (reference sequence). The J segment lost 7 bases and the V segment lost 1 base, leaving 7 bases of the junction unmatched. CDR3 DNA sequence: TGTGCCAGCAGCCAAGCAACTAGCGAAAGTGAGCAGTACTTC. It yields the protein CASSQATSESEQYF.

The chain carries TRBV14 and TRBJ2-3; possible D gene TRBD1, 6 bases. The CDR3 has 16 residues. V shed 5 bases and J shed 0 bases, with 15 bases lying between them. Germline V lookup: CDR1 SGHDN, CDR2 FVKESK. The CDR3 DNA is TGTGCCAGCAGCGTAGGGTCAGGGGTTAGCACAGATACGCAGTATTTT. It specifies CASSVGSGVSTDTQYF.

This clonotype came up many times. J is TRBJ2-3 and V is TRBV7-9, with D possibly matching TRBD2 (5 bases). Germline CDR1 reads SEHNR; CDR2 reads FQNEAQ (reference sequence). Trimming took off 5 bases at V and 2 bases at J, with 14 bases between the two ends. The CDR3 contains 15 residues. As DNA, the CDR3 is TGTGCCAGCAGCCCCCCAGGAGGCAACACAGATACGCAGTATTTT. As protein: CASSPPGGNTDTQYF.

The rearrangement uses TRBV27 and TRBJ2-1; the D gene is possibly TRBD2 (5 bases). V gave up 4 bases and J gave up 1 base, with 17 bases separating them. Germline V gives CDR1 MNHEY, CDR2 SMNVEV (reference sequence). There are 17 residues in the CDR3. In DNA, the CDR3 is TGTGCCAGCAGTTCCCGGACTGGGTTCGGGTCCTACAATGAGCAGTTCTTC. Its protein is CASSSRTGFGSYNEQFF.

The J gene is TRBJ1-1, the V gene TRBV29-1; possible D gene TRBD1, 5 bases. This CDR3 region has 12 residues. Trimming took 3 bases from V and 1 from J, leaving 6 bases between them. The germline gives CDR1 SQVTM, CDR2 ANQGSEA. The CDR3 coding sequence is TGCAGCGTTGAGGGACCGAACACTGAAGCTTTCTTT. Its protein is CSVEGPNTEAFF.

In the case of this clonotype: This may stem from a read error, because a much larger clone lies one nucleotide away. The rearrangement uses TRBV7-2 and TRBJ2-5; D may be TRBD2 (6 bases). The CDR3 spans 15 residues. Germline CDR1 SGHTA, CDR2 FQGNSA. The chain's CDR3 is CASSSSTSQIETRYF. The CDR3 coding sequence is TGTGCCAGCAGCTCCTCGACTAGTCAGATAGAGACCCGGTACTTC. Looking up the rest from reference TRBV7-2 and TRBJ2-5 gives the full variable domain: GAGVSQSPSNKVTEKGKDVELRCDPISGHTALYWYRQSLGQGLEFLIYFQGNSAPDKSGLPSDRFSAERTGGSVSTLTIQRTQQEDSAVYLCASSSSTSQIETRYFGPGTRLLVL.